This T cell receptor beta chain was profiled in a study of regulatory T cells in long-lasting Graves disease. Arm-PCR of CDR3 regions with iRepertoire HTBI primers generated TCR beta libraries. MiXCR, applied by TCRdb to the multiplex PCR reads, yields one record per CDR3 protein. The sample has some 230,000 distinct CDR3 sequences; about 16% are singletons. Regarding time point: newly diagnosed GD, antithyroid drugs for less than 3 months. PBMC RNA was the source of the TCR library. This sample comprised peripheral blood mononuclear cells (PBMCs), obtained at new diagnosis, from a patient treated with antithyroid drugs. The source of this sequence is a female donor with Graves disease.

As DNA, the CDR3 is TGTGCCACCAGCAGAGAGGACACCGGGGAGCTGTTTTTT. As protein: CATSREDTGELFF. This chain connects TRBV15 to TRBJ2-2; no firm D call. CDR3 length: 13 residues. The V and J ends lost 0 bases and 3 bases respectively, with 2 bases between them. Germline CDR1 is LNHNV and CDR2 is YYDKDF (reference sequence).